This record concerns one T cell receptor beta chain sequence. This sample is drawn from a study of control samples from healthy donors and cancer patients. Clones were sequenced by immunoSEQ multiplex PCR, and TCRdb holds only the in-frame ones, with some missing. The table records around 130,000 clones, 90% to 95% of them present only once. CDR3 size: 15 residues. Germline V lookup: CDR1 KGHSH, CDR2 LQKENI. The trim removed 5 bases at V and 2 bases at J, leaving 8 bases unmatched. The source material was PBMCs. The source is a man aged 50-60 years with head and neck cancer. The chain has TRBV18 and TRBJ1-1; TRBD1 agrees at 7 bases. The CDR3 DNA reads TGTGCCAGCTCAAAGACAGGGAATAAAAACACTGAAGCTTTCTTT. Translating gives CASSKTGNKNTEAFF.